This record looks at one T cell receptor beta chain sequence and its context. The antigen is not known. The data stem from a study of neurological immune-mediated disorders. The authors made cDNA by 5'RACE with 10-nucleotide random UMIs. Every sequencing run produced over 190 million TCR-beta sequences, and the sequences from any one run covered 15-18 subjects. TCRdb passed the 5' RACE reads through MiXCR, listing each CDR3 protein once. The data hold 70,000 to 90,000 distinct CDR3 sequences, with around 6% observed a single time. Time point of the sample: longitudinal time-point 2. Study-level results: One cluster of related CDR3 sequences contained, by phylogenetic grouping, the repertoires of 18 of 34 multiple sclerosis patients and formed a possible signature.

The receptor was derived from a woman aged 55-69 years with multiple sclerosis. The source material was PBMCs.

The CDR3 here is CSVRQGGSYEQYF. The DNA of the CDR3 is TGCAGCGTTAGACAGGGTGGGTCCTACGAGCAGTACTTC. V usage is TRBV29-1 and J usage is TRBJ2-7; 7 nucleotides line up with TRBD1. The CDR3 consists of 13 residues. The V gene end was trimmed by 5 bases and the J gene end by 1 base; junction bases not matched to a gene: 5. Germline V CDR1 and CDR2: SQVTM, ANQGSEA.